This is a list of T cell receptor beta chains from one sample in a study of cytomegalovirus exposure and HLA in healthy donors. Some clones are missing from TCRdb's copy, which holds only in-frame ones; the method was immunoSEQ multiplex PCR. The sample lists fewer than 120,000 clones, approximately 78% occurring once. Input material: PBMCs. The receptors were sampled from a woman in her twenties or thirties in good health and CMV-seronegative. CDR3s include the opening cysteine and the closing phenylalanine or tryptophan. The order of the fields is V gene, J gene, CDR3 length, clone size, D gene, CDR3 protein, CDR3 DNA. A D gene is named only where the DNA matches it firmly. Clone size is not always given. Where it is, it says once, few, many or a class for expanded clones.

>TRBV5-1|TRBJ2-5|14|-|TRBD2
CASSTSGSGGAQYF
TGCGCCAGCAGCACCTCCGGGTCCGGGGGGGCCCAGTACTTC
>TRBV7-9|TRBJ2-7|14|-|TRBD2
CASSYQSGDYEQYF
TGTGCCAGCAGCTACCAGAGCGGGGACTACGAGCAGTACTTC
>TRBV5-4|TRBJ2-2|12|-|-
CASSSGVGELFF
TGTGCCAGCAGCTCAGGGGTCGGGGAGCTGTTTTTT
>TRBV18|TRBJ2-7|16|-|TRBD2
CASSPRGLAELADQYF
TGTGCCAGCTCACCGCGGGGACTAGCGGAACTAGCTGATCAGTACTTC
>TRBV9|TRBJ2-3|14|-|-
CASSARLITDTQYF
TGTGCCAGCAGCGCCCGTCTTATAACAGATACGCAGTATTTT
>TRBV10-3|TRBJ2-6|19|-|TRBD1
CAISDYQGAQVPGANVLTF
TGTGCCATCAGTGATTACCAGGGGGCGCAAGTACCTGGGGCCAACGTCCTGACTTTC
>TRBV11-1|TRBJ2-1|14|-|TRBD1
CASSYGQGTDEQFF
TGTGCCAGCAGCTACGGACAGGGGACCGATGAGCAGTTCTTC
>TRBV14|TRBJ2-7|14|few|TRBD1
CASSQGQGPYEQYF
TGTGCCAGCAGCCAGGGACAGGGTCCCTACGAGCAGTACTTC
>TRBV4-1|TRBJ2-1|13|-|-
CASSQAGRNEQFF
TGCGCCAGCAGCCAAGCGGGGAGAAATGAGCAGTTCTTC
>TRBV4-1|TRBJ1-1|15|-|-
CASSQTRVKDTEAFF
TGCGCCAGCAGCCAAACCAGGGTCAAGGACACTGAAGCTTTCTTT
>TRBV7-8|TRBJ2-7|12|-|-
CASSRNSYEQYF
TGTGCCAGCAGTCGTAACTCCTACGAGCAGTACTTC
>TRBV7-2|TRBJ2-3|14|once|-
CASSLYISTDTQYF
TGTGCCAGCAGCTTATATATCAGCACAGATACGCAGTATTTT
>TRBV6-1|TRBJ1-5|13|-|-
CASRLTRDQPQHF
TGTGCCAGCAGATTGACCAGGGATCAGCCCCAGCATTTT
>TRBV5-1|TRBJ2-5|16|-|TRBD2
CASSLTIWRGEETQYF
TGCGCCAGCAGCTTGACCATCTGGCGGGGGGAAGAGACCCAGTACTTC
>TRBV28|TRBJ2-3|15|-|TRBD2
CASTGGASVGDTQYF
TGTGCCAGCACGGGGGGGGCGAGCGTTGGAGATACGCAGTATTTT
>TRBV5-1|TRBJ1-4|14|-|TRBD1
CASSIGQGREKLFF
TGCGCCAGCAGCATAGGACAGGGAAGGGAAAAACTGTTTTTT
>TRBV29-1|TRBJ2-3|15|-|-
CSAHTGTSRTDTQYF
TGCAGCGCCCACACCGGGACTTCTCGCACAGATACGCAGTATTTT
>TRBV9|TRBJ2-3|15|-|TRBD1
CASSLRTGGVDTQYF
TGTGCCAGCAGCCTGAGGACAGGGGGCGTAGATACGCAGTATTTT
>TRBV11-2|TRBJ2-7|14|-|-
CASSLRQRTYEQYF
TGTGCCAGCAGCCTGAGGCAGCGAACCTACGAGCAGTACTTC
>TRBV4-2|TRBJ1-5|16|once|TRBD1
CASSQTGTGSPQPQHF
TGTGCCAGCAGCCAAACCGGGACAGGGTCCCCTCAGCCCCAGCATTTT
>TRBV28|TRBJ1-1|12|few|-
CASSRQNTEAFF
TGTGCCAGCAGTCGACAGAACACTGAAGCTTTCTTT
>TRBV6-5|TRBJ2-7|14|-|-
CASSSTGSSYEQYF
TGTGCCAGCAGTTCTACAGGGAGCTCCTACGAGCAGTACTTC
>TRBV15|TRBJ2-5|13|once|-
CATSRGGAETQYF
TGTGCCACCAGCAGAGGGGGCGCGGAGACCCAGTACTTC
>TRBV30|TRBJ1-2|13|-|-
CAWSVAGAYGYTF
TGTGCCTGGAGTGTAGCAGGCGCCTATGGCTACACCTTC
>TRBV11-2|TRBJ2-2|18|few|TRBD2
CASSLASPSGRRTGELFF
TGTGCCAGCAGCTTGGCCTCCCCTAGCGGGAGGCGTACCGGGGAGCTGTTTTTT
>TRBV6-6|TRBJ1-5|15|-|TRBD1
CASSAGTGPTKPQHF
TGTGCCAGCAGTGCCGGGACAGGGCCAACGAAGCCCCAGCATTTT
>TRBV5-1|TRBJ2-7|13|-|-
CASSLDGVYEQYF
TGCGCCAGCAGCTTGGACGGGGTTTACGAGCAGTACTTC
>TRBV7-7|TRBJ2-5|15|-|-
CASRRTTGPRETQYF
TGTGCCAGCAGACGGACTACGGGTCCTCGCGAGACCCAGTACTTC
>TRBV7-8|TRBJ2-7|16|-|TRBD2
CASTLGRIGTYYEQYF
TGTGCCAGCACCCTCGGGAGGATTGGGACCTACTACGAGCAGTACTTC
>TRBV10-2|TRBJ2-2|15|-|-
CASSEFDRLSGELFF
TGCGCCAGCAGTGAGTTCGACAGGTTAAGCGGGGAGCTGTTTTTT
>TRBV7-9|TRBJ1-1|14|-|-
CASSLSGVNTEAFF
TGTGCCAGCAGCTTATCGGGAGTGAACACTGAAGCTTTCTTT
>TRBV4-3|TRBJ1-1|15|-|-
CASSLASAGSTEAFF
TGCGCCAGCAGCCTCGCGAGCGCCGGGTCCACTGAAGCTTTCTTT
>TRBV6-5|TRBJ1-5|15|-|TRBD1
CASRTGTGNNQPQHF
TGTGCCAGCAGAACGGGGACAGGGAACAATCAGCCCCAGCATTTT
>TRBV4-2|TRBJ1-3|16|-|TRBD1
CASSQDVTGTGNTIYF
TGTGCCAGCAGCCAAGATGTGACAGGGACTGGAAACACCATATATTTT
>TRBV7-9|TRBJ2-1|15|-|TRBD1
CASNKGQGGSNEQFF
TGTGCCAGCAACAAGGGACAGGGGGGATCCAATGAGCAGTTCTTC
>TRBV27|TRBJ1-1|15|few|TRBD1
CASSSRDRVYTEAFF
TGTGCCAGCAGTAGCCGGGACAGGGTGTACACTGAAGCTTTCTTT
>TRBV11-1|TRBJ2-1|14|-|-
CASSSPEGIYEQFF
TGTGCCAGCAGCTCGCCCGAGGGAATCTATGAGCAGTTCTTC
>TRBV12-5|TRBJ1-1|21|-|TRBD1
CASGFHRDRGLDLTLNTEAFF
TGTGCTAGTGGTTTTCACCGGGACAGGGGGCTCGACTTAACTTTGAACACTGAAGCTTTCTTT
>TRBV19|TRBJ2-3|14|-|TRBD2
CASRLAGYTDTQYF
TGTGCCAGTAGACTAGCGGGGTACACAGATACGCAGTATTTT
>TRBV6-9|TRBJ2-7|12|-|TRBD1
CASSPQGDEQYF
TGTGCCAGCAGTCCACAGGGGGACGAGCAGTACTTC
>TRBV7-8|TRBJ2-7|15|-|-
CASSLSSGSFYEQYF
TGTGCCAGCAGCTTATCGTCTGGGAGCTTCTACGAGCAGTACTTC
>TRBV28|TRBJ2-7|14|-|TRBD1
CASSFDRVVNEQYF
TGTGCCAGCAGTTTCGACAGGGTGGTAAACGAGCAGTACTTC
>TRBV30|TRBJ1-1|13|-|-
CAWSGRGNTEAFF
TGTGCCTGGAGTGGGAGGGGGAACACTGAAGCTTTCTTT
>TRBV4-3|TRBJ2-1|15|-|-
CASSQEDGLYNEQFF
TGCGCCAGCAGCCAAGAGGACGGACTCTACAATGAGCAGTTCTTC
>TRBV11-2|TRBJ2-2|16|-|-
CASSLRRWGATGELFF
TGTGCCAGCAGCTTAAGGCGGTGGGGAGCCACCGGGGAGCTGTTTTTT
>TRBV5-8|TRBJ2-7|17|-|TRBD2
CASSLSLAGGPSYEQYF
TGTGCCAGCAGCTTGAGTTTAGCGGGAGGGCCTTCCTACGAGCAGTACTTC
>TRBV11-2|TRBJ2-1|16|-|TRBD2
CASSLGLAGGLDEQFF
TGTGCCAGCAGCCTTGGACTAGCGGGAGGGCTAGACGAGCAGTTCTTC
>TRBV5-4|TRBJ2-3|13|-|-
CASSLAGTDTQYF
TGTGCCAGCAGCTTGGCCGGCACAGATACGCAGTATTTT
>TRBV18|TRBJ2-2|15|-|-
CASSPKDRLTGELFF
TGTGCCAGCTCACCGAAAGACAGACTCACCGGGGAGCTGTTTTTT
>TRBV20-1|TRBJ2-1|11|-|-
CSAGREGQQFF
TGCAGTGCTGGCCGGGAAGGGCAGCAGTTCTTC
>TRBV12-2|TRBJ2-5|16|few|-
CASRLVGGRAGETQYF
TGTGCAAGTCGCTTAGTTGGTGGGAGGGCGGGAGAGACCCAGTACTTC
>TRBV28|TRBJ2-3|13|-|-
CASSRTTADTQYF
TGTGCCAGCAGCCGGACTACAGCAGATACGCAGTATTTT
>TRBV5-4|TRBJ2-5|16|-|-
CASSLASEGTKETQYF
TGTGCCAGCAGCTTGGCTAGCGAGGGCACGAAAGAGACCCAGTACTTC
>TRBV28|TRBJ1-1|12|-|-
CASTPGNTEAFF
TGTGCCAGCACCCCAGGTAACACTGAAGCTTTCTTT
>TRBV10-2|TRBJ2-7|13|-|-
CASKQDVGYEQYF
TGCGCCAGCAAACAGGACGTGGGGTACGAGCAGTACTTC
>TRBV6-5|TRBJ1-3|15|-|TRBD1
CASSRDRFSGNTIYF
TGTGCCAGCAGTCGGGACAGATTCTCTGGAAACACCATATATTTT
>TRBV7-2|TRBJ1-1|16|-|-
CASTNSGTLGNTEAFF
TGTGCCAGCACTAACTCCGGGACTTTGGGGAACACTGAAGCTTTCTTT